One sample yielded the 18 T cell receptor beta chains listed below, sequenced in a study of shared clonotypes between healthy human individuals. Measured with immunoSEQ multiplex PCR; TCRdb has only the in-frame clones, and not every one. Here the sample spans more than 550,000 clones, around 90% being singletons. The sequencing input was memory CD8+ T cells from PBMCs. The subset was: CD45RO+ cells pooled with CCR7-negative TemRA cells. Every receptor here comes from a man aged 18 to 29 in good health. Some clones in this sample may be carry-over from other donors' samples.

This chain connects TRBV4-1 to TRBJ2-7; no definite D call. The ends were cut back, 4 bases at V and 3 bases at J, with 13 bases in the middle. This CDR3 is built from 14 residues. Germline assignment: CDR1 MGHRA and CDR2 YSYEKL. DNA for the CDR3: TGCGCCAGCAGCCCTCCCCGGGCCATCTACGAGCAGTACTTC. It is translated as CASSPPRAIYEQYF.

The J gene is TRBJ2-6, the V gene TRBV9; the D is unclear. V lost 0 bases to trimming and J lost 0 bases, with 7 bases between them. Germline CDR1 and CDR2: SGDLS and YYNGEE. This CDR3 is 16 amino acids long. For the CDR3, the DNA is TGTGCCAGCAGCGTAGATTGGTTCTCTGGGGCCAACGTCCTGACTTTC. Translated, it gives CASSVDWFSGANVLTF. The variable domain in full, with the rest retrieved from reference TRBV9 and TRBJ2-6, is DSGVTQTPKHLITATGQRVTLRCSPRSGDLSVYWYQQSLDQGLQFLIQYYNGEERAKGNILERFSAQQFPDLHSELNLSSLELGDSALYFCASSVDWFSGANVLTFGAGSRLTVL.

CDR3 in amino acids: CASSFGQKYEQYF. The DNA of the CDR3 is TGTGCCAGCAGCTTTGGCCAGAAGTACGAGCAGTACTTC. The gene calls are TRBV11-2 and TRBJ2-7; no clear D gene. This CDR3 is built from 13 residues. V dropped 3 bases and J dropped 4 bases, with 10 bases sitting between them. Germline CDR1 is SGHAT and CDR2 is FQNNGV. Full variable domain (rest looked up from reference TRBV11-2 and TRBJ2-7): EAGVAQSPRYKIIEKRQSVAFWCNPISGHATLYWYQQILGQGPKLLIQFQNNGVVDDSQLPKDRFSAERLKGVDSTLKIQPAKLEDSAVYLCASSFGQKYEQYFGPGTRLTVT.

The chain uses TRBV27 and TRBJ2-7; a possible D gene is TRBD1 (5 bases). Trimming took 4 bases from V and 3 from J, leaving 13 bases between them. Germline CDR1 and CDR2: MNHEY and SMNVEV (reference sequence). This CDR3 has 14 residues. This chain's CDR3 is CASSSLTVLYEQYF. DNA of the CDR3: TGTGCCAGCAGTTCCTTGACAGTACTCTACGAGCAGTACTTC.

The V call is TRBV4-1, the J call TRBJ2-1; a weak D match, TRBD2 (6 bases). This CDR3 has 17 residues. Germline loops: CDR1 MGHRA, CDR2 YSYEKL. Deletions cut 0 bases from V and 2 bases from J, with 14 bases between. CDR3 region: CASSQDNPGSAYNEQFF. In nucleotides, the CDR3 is TGCGCCAGCAGCCAAGATAATCCCGGGAGTGCCTACAATGAGCAGTTCTTC.

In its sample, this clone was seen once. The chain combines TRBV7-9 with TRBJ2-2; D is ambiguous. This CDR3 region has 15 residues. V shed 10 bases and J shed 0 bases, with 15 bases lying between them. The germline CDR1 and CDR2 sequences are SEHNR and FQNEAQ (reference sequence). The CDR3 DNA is TGTGCCACTGGAAAGGACCGACCGAACACCGGGGAGCTGTTTTTT. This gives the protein CATGKDRPNTGELFF.

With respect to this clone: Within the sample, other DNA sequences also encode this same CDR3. CDR3: CASSLSSYNEQFF. In DNA, the CDR3 is TGTGCCAGCAGTTTAAGTAGCTACAATGAGCAGTTCTTC. The chain recombines TRBV27 with TRBJ2-1; D not certain. The V gene's germline CDR1 is MNHEY and CDR2 SMNVEV (reference sequence). The CDR3 is 13 residues long. The V gene lost 2 bases and the J gene lost 3 bases, with 5 bases spanning the gap.

The CDR3 DNA sequence: TGTGCCAGCAGTTTGACAGGGTTGGCAGATACGCAGTATTTT. Translating it yields CASSLTGLADTQYF. The chain is built from TRBV28 and TRBJ2-3; the match to TRBD1 covers 7 bases. The V segment lost 3 bases and the J segment 4 bases; nucleotides outside the gene matches: 4. Germline loops: CDR1 MDHEN, CDR2 SYDVKM. This CDR3 spans 14 amino acids. The complete variable domain, with remaining parts taken from reference TRBV28 and TRBJ2-3, reads DVKVTQSSRYLVKRTGEKVFLECVQDMDHENMFWYRQDPGLGLRLIYFSYDVKMKEKGDIPEGYSVSREKKERFSLILESASTNQTSMYLCASSLTGLADTQYFGPGTRLTVL.

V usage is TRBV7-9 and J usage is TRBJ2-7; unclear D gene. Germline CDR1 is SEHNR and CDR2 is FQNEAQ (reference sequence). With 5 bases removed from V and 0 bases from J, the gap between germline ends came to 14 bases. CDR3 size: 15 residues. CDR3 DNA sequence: TGTGCCAGCAGCCCCCCCGTGACGAGCTCCTACGAGCAGTACTTC. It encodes CASSPPVTSSYEQYF. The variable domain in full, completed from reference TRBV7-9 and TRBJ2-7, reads DTGVSQNPRHKITKRGQNVTFRCDPISEHNRLYWYRQTLGQGPEFLTYFQNEAQLEKSRLLSDRFSAERPKGSFSTLEIQRTEQGDSAMYLCASSPPVTSSYEQYFGPGTRLTVT.

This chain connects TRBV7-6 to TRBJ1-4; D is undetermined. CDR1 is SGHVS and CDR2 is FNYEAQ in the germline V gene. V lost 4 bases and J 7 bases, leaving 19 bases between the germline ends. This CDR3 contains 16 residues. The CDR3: CASSYSGPPIGEKLFF. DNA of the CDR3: TGTGCCAGCAGCTACTCCGGGCCACCCATTGGTGAAAAACTGTTTTTT.

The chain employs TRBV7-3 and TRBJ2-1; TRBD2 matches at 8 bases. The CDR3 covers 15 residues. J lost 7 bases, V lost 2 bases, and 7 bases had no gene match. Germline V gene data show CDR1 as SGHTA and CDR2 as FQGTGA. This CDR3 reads CASSLGGGRMNEQFF. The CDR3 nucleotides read TGTGCCAGCAGCTTAGGTGGCGGGAGGATGAATGAGCAGTTCTTC.

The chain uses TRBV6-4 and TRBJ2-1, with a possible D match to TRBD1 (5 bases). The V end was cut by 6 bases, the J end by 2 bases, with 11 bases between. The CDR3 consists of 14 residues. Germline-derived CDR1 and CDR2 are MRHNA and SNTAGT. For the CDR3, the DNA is TGTGCCAGCAGGAAACAGGCGACCTACAATGAGCAGTTCTTC. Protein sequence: CASRKQATYNEQFF.

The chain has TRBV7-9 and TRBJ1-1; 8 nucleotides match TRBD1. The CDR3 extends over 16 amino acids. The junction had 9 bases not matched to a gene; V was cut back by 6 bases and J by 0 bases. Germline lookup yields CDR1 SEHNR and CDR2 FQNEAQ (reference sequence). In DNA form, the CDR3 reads TGTGCCAGCAGTTCACGACAGGGGAATATGAACACTGAAGCTTTCTTT. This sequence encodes CASSSRQGNMNTEAFF.

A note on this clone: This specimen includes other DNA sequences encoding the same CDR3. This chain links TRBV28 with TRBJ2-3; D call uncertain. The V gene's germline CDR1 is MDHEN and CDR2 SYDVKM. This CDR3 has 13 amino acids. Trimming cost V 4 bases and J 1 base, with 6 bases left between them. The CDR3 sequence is CASSSRGTDTQYF. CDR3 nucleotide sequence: TGTGCCAGCAGTTCTAGGGGCACAGATACGCAGTATTTT.

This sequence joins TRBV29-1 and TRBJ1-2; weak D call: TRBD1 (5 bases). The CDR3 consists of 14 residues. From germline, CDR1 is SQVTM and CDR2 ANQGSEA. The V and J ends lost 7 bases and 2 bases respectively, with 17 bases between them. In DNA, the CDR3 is TGCAGCGGCGATACAGGTTTGAAAAACTATGGCTACACCTTC. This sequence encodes CSGDTGLKNYGYTF.

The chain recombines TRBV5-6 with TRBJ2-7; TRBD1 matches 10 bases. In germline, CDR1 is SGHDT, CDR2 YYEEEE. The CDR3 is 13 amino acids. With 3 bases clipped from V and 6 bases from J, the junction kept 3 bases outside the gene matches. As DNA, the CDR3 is TGTGCCAGCAGCTCGGGACAGGGGATCGAGCAGTACTTC. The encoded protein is CASSSGQGIEQYF.

The CDR3 coding sequence is TGTGCCAGTAGTACGACAGCACATGGCTACGAGCAGTACTTC. It specifies CASSTTAHGYEQYF. V is TRBV19 and J is TRBJ2-7; a weak D match, TRBD1 (5 bases). Germline loops: CDR1 LNHDA, CDR2 SQIVND (reference sequence). The CDR3 runs 14 residues. V shed 4 bases and J shed 3 bases, with 13 bases lying between them.

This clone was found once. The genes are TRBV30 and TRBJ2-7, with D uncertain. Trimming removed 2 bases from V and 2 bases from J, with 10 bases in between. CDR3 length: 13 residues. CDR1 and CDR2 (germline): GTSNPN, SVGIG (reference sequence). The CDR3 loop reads CAWSLGRAYEQYF. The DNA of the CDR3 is TGTGCCTGGAGTTTGGGCAGAGCCTACGAGCAGTACTTC.